This TCR beta chain was sequenced in a study of T cell responses to AZD1222 COVID-19 vaccine. Study-level findings and limits: Only a handful of individuals given AZD1222 were seropositive at baseline. Dominant CD4 TCR responses targeted spike regions 160-218 and 743-854. Compared with day 0, the breadth and depth of the Spike-specific TCR repertoire rose significantly after two doses of AZD1222. The sample set comprised mostly white British donors with more females, and clonal diversity was possibly underestimated.

Data came from immunoSEQ multiplex PCR; TCRdb stores just in-frame clones and leaves some out. The data show about 90,000 clones, 90% to 95% seen once. The V end lost 8 bases, the J end lost 5 bases, and 14 bases lay between the germline ends. The CDR3 is 13 residues long. This clone was detected once. Its antigen remains unknown. The TCR was taken from an adult in good health. The sequencing used peripheral blood, collected on day 0 of MenACWY control vaccination. The gene calls are TRBV12-3 or TRBV12-4 and TRBJ2-3, with D possibly being TRBD1 or TRBD2 (6 bases each). The CDR3 loop is CASGRQEGDTQYF. The CDR3 DNA follows: TGTGCCAGCGGAAGACAGGAGGGAGATACGCAGTATTTT.